This TCR beta chain was captured in a study of blood T cell repertoires in COVID-19. At the level of the study: The cDNA or gDNA used as material had been derived from T cells, B-cell-depleted T cells, or PBMCs.

Individuals drawn from around 25 US areas were about 18 to 95 years old. In the original processing: Amplification of reference gene primers provided the estimated nucleated cell counts. Data came from immunoSEQ multiplex PCR; TCRdb stores just in-frame clones and leaves some out. V and J calls and clone size are those listed in that table; D and trimming were worked out from the DNA. The sample yields about 200,000 clones, about 82% seen once. This CDR3 region has 15 residues. V was clipped by 3 bases and J by 5 bases, with 14 bases between them. The germline CDR1 and CDR2 sequences are SGDLS and YYNGEE.

V gene TRBV9 combines with J gene TRBJ1-4; D remains unclear. The sequence derives from a man aged 40-50 years with acute COVID-19. The specimen was PBMCs or T cells enriched from blood (not recorded which). CDR3 loop: CASSASRRENEKLFF. Written as DNA, the CDR3 is TGTGCCAGCAGCGCCTCCCGGAGGGAGAATGAAAAACTGTTTTTT.